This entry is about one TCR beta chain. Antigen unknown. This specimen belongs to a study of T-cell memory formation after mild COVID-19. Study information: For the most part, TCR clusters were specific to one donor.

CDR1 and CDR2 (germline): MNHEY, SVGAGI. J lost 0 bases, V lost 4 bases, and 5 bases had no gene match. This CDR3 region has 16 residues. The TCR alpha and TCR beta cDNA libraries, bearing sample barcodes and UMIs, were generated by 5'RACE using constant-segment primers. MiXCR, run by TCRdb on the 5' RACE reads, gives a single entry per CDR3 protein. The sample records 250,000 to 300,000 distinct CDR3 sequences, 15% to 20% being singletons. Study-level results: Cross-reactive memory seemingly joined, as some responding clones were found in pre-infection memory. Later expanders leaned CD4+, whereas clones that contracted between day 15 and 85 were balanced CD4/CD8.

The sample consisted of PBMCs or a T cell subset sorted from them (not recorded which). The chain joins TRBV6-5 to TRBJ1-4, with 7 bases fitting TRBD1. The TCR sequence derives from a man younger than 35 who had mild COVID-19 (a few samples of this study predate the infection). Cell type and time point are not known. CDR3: CASSFQQGSTNEKLFF. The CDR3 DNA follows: TGTGCCAGCAGTTTCCAACAGGGGTCAACTAATGAAAAACTGTTTTTT.